The 26 T cell receptor beta chains presented below share a single source sample, sequenced in a study of T cells in Graves' hyperthyroidism and ophthalmopathy. There were TCR beta CDR3 regions amplified from RNA transcripts. Primed by the HTBI set, a first-round RT-PCR was run on the TCR CDR3. TCRdb reanalysed the multiplex PCR reads using MiXCR and keeps one entry per CDR3 protein. The sample has hundreds of thousands of distinct CDR3 sequences, 35% to 55% seen once; the top ten hold 8.2%. The sample taken for sequencing was peripheral blood or thyroid tissue (not recorded which). Receptors originate from a woman younger than 35 with Graves' hyperthyroidism.

In its sample, this clonotype was seen a few times. This chain joins TRBV6-6 and TRBJ1-1, with 9 bases aligning to TRBD1. The CDR3 is 15 amino acids. The germline V gene has CDR1 MNHNY and CDR2 SVGAGI (reference sequence). V lost 0 bases and J lost 6; bases outside the gene matches: 5. CDR3 coding DNA: TGTGCCAGCAGTTACTCAAACAGGGGGCGGGCTGAAGCTTTCTTT. Residues: CASSYSNRGRAEAFF.

This clonotype was counted only a few times. The CDR3 nucleotides are TGTGCCAGCAGCTCTGAATGGTCCAGCTATGGCTACACCTTC. Encoded protein: CASSSEWSSYGYTF. V gene TRBV7-9 combines with J gene TRBJ1-2; D remains ambiguous. Germline CDR1 is SEHNR and CDR2 is FQNEAQ (reference sequence). This CDR3 contains 14 residues. The V end was cut by 4 bases, the J end by 4 bases, with 13 bases between. Full variable domain (outside the CDR3, taken from reference TRBV7-9 and TRBJ1-2): DTGVSQNPRHKITKRGQNVTFRCDPISEHNRLYWYRQTLGQGPEFLTYFQNEAQLEKSRLLSDRFSAERPKGSFSTLEIQRTEQGDSAMYLCASSSEWSSYGYTFGSGTRLTVV.

The gene calls are TRBV5-1 and TRBJ1-3; 7 bases align to TRBD1. This CDR3 comprises 17 residues. Trimming at V came to 0 bases and at J to 0 bases, leaving 6 bases not matched to a gene. Germline CDR1 SGHRS, CDR2 YFSETQ. CDR3 protein: CASSLGPQGISGNTIYF. DNA for the CDR3: TGCGCCAGCAGCTTGGGACCACAGGGGATCTCTGGAAACACCATATATTTT.

CDR3 region: CASSIDSTMNTEAFF. The CDR3 DNA follows: TGTGCCAGTAGTATCGACAGTACCATGAACACTGAAGCTTTCTTT. This rearrangement joins TRBV19 to TRBJ1-1, with D maybe TRBD1 (5 bases). Germline-derived CDR1 and CDR2 are LNHDA and SQIVND (reference sequence). This CDR3 has 15 amino acids. V lost 3 bases and J lost 0, with 11 bases in between.

This clonotype was detected only a few times. CDR3 coding DNA: TGTGCCAGCAGCTTGGGCAGGGGCAATTCACCCCTCCACTTT. It codes for CASSLGRGNSPLHF. V gene TRBV7-3 combines with J gene TRBJ1-6; D is perhaps TRBD1 (6 bases). The CDR3 loop spans 14 amino acids. Looked up from germline, CDR1 is SGHTA and CDR2 is FQGTGA. Trimming removed 3 bases from V and 7 bases from J, with 10 bases in between.

The chain uses TRBV7-2 and TRBJ1-1; no clear D gene. Per germline, CDR1 SGHTA and CDR2 FQGNSA. Trimming shortened V by 4 bases and J by 1 base, and 10 bases separated the two germline ends. The length of the CDR3 is 14 residues. The CDR3 DNA reads TGTGCCAGCAGCTATGACGCATGGAACACTGAAGCTTTCTTT. Amino acids: CASSYDAWNTEAFF.

V is TRBV2 and J is TRBJ1-5; D is uncertain. Per the germline V gene, CDR1 is SNHLY and CDR2 is FYNNEI. The V end was cut by 3 bases, the J end by 3 bases, with 12 bases between. The CDR3 runs to 15 residues. In DNA, the CDR3 is TGTGCCAGCAGTGATAAGAGGGATTCCAATCAGCCCCAGCATTTT. Translation: CASSDKRDSNQPQHF.

Turning to this clonotype: A read error may be the cause here, since a much bigger clone is one base away. The chain carries TRBV5-8 and TRBJ2-7; D gene ambiguous. The CDR3 has 12 amino acids. Trimming shortened V by 4 bases and J by 3 bases, and 8 bases separated the two germline ends. Germline lookup yields CDR1 SGHTS and CDR2 YDEGEE. The CDR3 reads CASSADLYEQYF. DNA for the CDR3: TGTGCCAGCAGCGCTGACCTCTACGAGCAGTACTTC. The entire variable domain, with the rest obtained from reference TRBV5-8 and TRBJ2-7, is as follows: EAGVTQSPTHLIKTRGQQATLRCSPISGHTSVYWYQQALGLGLQFLLWYDEGEERNRGNFPPRFSGRQFPNYSSELNVNALELEDSALYLCASSADLYEQYFGPGTRLTVT.

V and J are TRBV20-1 and TRBJ1-3; 8 positions match TRBD1. CDR1 is DFQATT and CDR2 is SNEGSKA in the germline V gene (reference sequence). J gave up 8 bases and V 5 bases, and 11 bases lay outside the gene matches. This CDR3 is 14 amino acids long. CDR3 bases: TGCAGTGCTTACATACAGGGGGAAGAGGACACCATATATTTT. Amino acid sequence: CSAYIQGEEDTIYF.

This clonotype came up many times. The chain recombines TRBV9 with TRBJ1-1; unclear D gene. Germline V gene sequence: CDR1 SGDLS, CDR2 YYNGEE. V lost 0 bases to trimming and J lost 1 base, with 10 bases between them. This CDR3 spans 15 amino acids. CDR3 in DNA: TGTGCCAGCAGCGTAGGACGTCCGGGGAACACTGAAGCTTTCTTT. Translated: CASSVGRPGNTEAFF.

This chain links TRBV24-1 with TRBJ1-2; TRBD1 aligns across 7 bases. CDR3 length: 11 residues. Germline trimming cut 9 bases from V and 6 bases from J; bases unmatched to any gene: 3. The germline V gene has CDR1 KGHDR and CDR2 SFDVKD. CDR3 nucleotides: TGTGCCACCTCGACAGGGAATGGCTACACCTTC. It yields the protein CATSTGNGYTF.

With respect to this clonotype: A read error may account for a junction end that differs from germline. The V and J genes are TRBV7-2 and TRBJ1-6, with 7 positions matching TRBD1. The CDR3 has 15 amino acids. CDR1 SGHTA and CDR2 FQGNSA come from the germline V gene. CDR3 amino acids: CASSLPGQINSPLHF. CDR3 nucleotide sequence: TGCGCCAGCAGCCTCCCGGGACAGATTAATTCACCCCTCCACTTT.

The V gene is TRBV11-1, the J gene TRBJ2-2; 7 bases map to TRBD2. This CDR3 spans 15 amino acids. CDR1 is SGHAT, CDR2 FQDESV, per germline (reference sequence). Trimming cost V 4 bases and J 6 bases; bases outside gene matches: 8. In nucleotides, the CDR3 is TGTGCCAGCAGCTCCACTACACTAGCGCCCGGGGAGCTGTTTTTT. It yields the protein CASSSTTLAPGELFF.

The V call is TRBV7-9, the J call TRBJ1-5; no reliable D call. The germline gives CDR1 SEHNR, CDR2 FQNEAQ (reference sequence). The V gene lost 7 bases and the J gene lost 0 bases, with 10 bases spanning the gap. The length of the CDR3 is 14 residues. The CDR3 region has the DNA TGTGCCAGCAACTCCAGATATAGCAATCAGCCCCAGCATTTT. It encodes CASNSRYSNQPQHF.

This clonotype was seen a few times. The chain recombines TRBV29-1 with TRBJ2-7; D gene unclear. Germline-derived CDR1 and CDR2 are SQVTM and ANQGSEA. This CDR3 is 12 amino acids long. V lost 2 bases, J lost 1 base, and 6 bases lay in between. Here the CDR3 reads CSVESRSYEQYF. The CDR3 region has the DNA TGCAGCGTTGAATCCAGGTCCTACGAGCAGTACTTC.

In this sample, this clonotype turned up many times. V gene TRBV7-2 combines with J gene TRBJ2-2, with TRBD1 identical over 12 bases. The V segment lost 7 bases and the J segment 4 bases; nucleotides outside the gene matches: 7. Germline V gene sequence: CDR1 SGHTA, CDR2 FQGNSA. The CDR3 loop spans 16 amino acids. The CDR3 sequence is CASTSWDRGLTGELFF. DNA for the CDR3: TGTGCCAGCACCTCTTGGGACAGGGGGCTCACCGGGGAGCTGTTTTTT.

Ten or more counts support this clonotype. The chain recombines TRBV15 with TRBJ1-5; no clear D gene. Germline CDR1 reads LNHNV; CDR2 reads YYDKDF (reference sequence). The CDR3 is 13 residues long. V gave up 6 bases and J gave up 0 bases, with 6 bases separating them. For the CDR3, the DNA is TGTGCCACCAGGTCGGATAGCAATCAGCCCCAGCATTTT. Protein product: CATRSDSNQPQHF.

The chain employs TRBV6-4 and TRBJ2-2; 11 bases fit TRBD1. Germline V gives CDR1 MRHNA, CDR2 SNTAGT. The CDR3 sequence is 21 residues long. V dropped 2 bases and J dropped 3; count of bases not matched to a gene: 17. DNA of the CDR3: TGTGCCAGCAGTGACCCCCGGACAGGGGGCGCATCCGTTGGCTACACCGGGGAGCTGTTTTTT. Its protein is CASSDPRTGGASVGYTGELFF.

At least ten counts were recorded for this clonotype. Written as DNA, the CDR3 is TGTGCCACCAGCAGAGCCGTTGGGTATAGCAATCAGCCCCAGCATTTT. Translation: CATSRAVGYSNQPQHF. The chain uses TRBV15 and TRBJ1-5; D unclear. This CDR3 comprises 16 residues. Trimming stripped 1 base from V and 0 bases from J, with 10 bases between. From germline, CDR1 is LNHNV and CDR2 YYDKDF (reference sequence).

This clonotype was observed a handful of times. CDR3 sequence (DNA): TGTGCCAGCAACCGGAAGGGGGCGGATGAAGCTTTCTTT. It codes for CASNRKGADEAFF. This chain uses TRBV12-3 or TRBV12-4 with TRBJ1-1; TRBD1 matches at 7 bases. Trimming removed 7 bases from V and 7 bases from J; junction bases left unmatched: 9. This CDR3 spans 13 amino acids.

CDR3 loop: CASSLALAGATDTQYF. The DNA for the CDR3 is TGTGCCAGCAGCTTAGCTTTAGCGGGAGCGACAGATACGCAGTACTTC. This rearrangement joins TRBV7-2 to TRBJ2-7, with 9 bases lining up with TRBD2. This CDR3 is built from 16 residues. Per the germline V gene, CDR1 is SGHTA and CDR2 is FQGNSA. The trim removed 0 bases at V and 9 bases at J, leaving 12 bases unmatched.

There are many counts of this clonotype. The chain links TRBV6-6 to TRBJ2-7; D unresolved. The V gene lost 0 bases and the J gene lost 1 base, with 19 bases spanning the gap. The CDR3 loop spans 18 amino acids. The germline CDR1 and CDR2 sequences are MNHNY and SVGAGI (reference sequence). The CDR3 here is CASSYSKLTTSVSYEQYF. CDR3 in DNA: TGTGCCAGCAGTTACTCGAAGCTAACCACGAGCGTATCCTACGAGCAGTACTTC.

This sequence joins TRBV7-6 and TRBJ1-3; D gene unclear. The CDR3 extends over 16 amino acids. V lost 3 bases and J 0 bases, leaving 12 bases between the germline ends. The germline CDR1 and CDR2 sequences are SGHVS and FNYEAQ. The CDR3: CASSLGIKPSGNTIYF. CDR3 nucleotides: TGTGCCAGCAGCTTGGGGATCAAACCCTCTGGAAACACCATATATTTT.

The V and J genes are TRBV7-9 and TRBJ1-1, with 8 positions matching TRBD1. Germline V gives CDR1 SEHNR, CDR2 FQNEAQ (reference sequence). V dropped 5 bases and J dropped 8; count of bases not matched to a gene: 10. This CDR3 has 14 amino acids. The CDR3 loop is CASSRDRQGMEAFF. In nucleotides, the CDR3 is TGTGCCAGCAGCAGAGATCGACAGGGGATGGAAGCTTTCTTT.

The chain has TRBV20-1 and TRBJ2-5; D not certain. V shed 1 base and J shed 5 bases, with 11 bases lying between them. Germline V gives CDR1 DFQATT, CDR2 SNEGSKA (reference sequence). CDR3 length equals 13 residues. In DNA form, the CDR3 reads TGCAGTGCTAGAGCTCCTGCCCGTGAGACCCAGTACTTC. Its protein product is CSARAPARETQYF.

J is TRBJ1-1 and V is TRBV29-1, with 10 positions matching TRBD1. The CDR3 is 11 amino acids. Germline CDR1 SQVTM, CDR2 ANQGSEA. Trimming removed 7 bases from V and 10 bases from J; junction bases left unmatched: 6. CDR3 sequence reads: CSAAGTGAAFF. CDR3 DNA sequence: TGCAGCGCAGCCGGGACAGGGGCAGCTTTCTTT.